This T cell receptor beta chain was found in a study of PD-L1 blockade in urothelial cancer. The table came from immunoSEQ multiplex PCR; TCRdb's copy has only in-frame clones and leaves some out. The data hold 90,000 or so clones, with 90% observed a single time. V gave up 7 bases and J gave up 4 bases, with 5 bases separating them. CDR1 and CDR2 (germline): MNHEY, SVGAGI. The CDR3 is 11 residues long. Time point given: pretreatment peripheral blood. The source was PBMCs, collected around atezolizumab (anti-PD-L1) treatment. This chain joins TRBV6-5 and TRBJ2-1; no clear D gene. This sequence was found in a man in his fifties or sixties with urothelial cancer. CDR3 protein: CASNSYNEQFF. CDR3 DNA: TGTGCCAGCAATAGTTACAATGAGCAGTTCTTC.